Sequencing of this TCR beta chain was carried out in a study of T cell responses to AZD1222 COVID-19 vaccine. Study-level findings and limits: White British people made up most donors, females outnumbered males, and clonal diversity was possibly underestimated.

The repertoire was sequenced with immunoSEQ multiplex PCR; TCRdb's copy has only in-frame clones and lacks some. The table has some 180,000 clones, over 80% seen once. Comments on this clone: Its antigen is unknown.

Trimming left V 8 bases short and J 6 bases short, with 12 bases between. CDR1 and CDR2 (germline): KGHDR, SFDVKD. This CDR3 contains 13 residues. The origin of this receptor is an adult in good health. Sequences were derived from peripheral blood, sampled on day 0 of AZD1222 vaccination. The V call is TRBV24-1, the J call TRBJ2-2; D is perhaps TRBD1 (8 bases). The CDR3 DNA is TGTGCCACCACACAGGGGGGGGCCGGGGAGCTGTTTTTT. As protein: CATTQGGAGELFF.